This T cell receptor (beta chain) was identified in a study of T cell responses to AZD1222 COVID-19 vaccine. Study summary: Second-dose timings of about 4 or about 12 weeks were pooled. Whole-study findings and limits: A mostly white British donor set with more females was recruited, and clonal diversity was possibly underestimated. Rises in breadth and depth of Spike-specific TCRs came after two AZD1222 doses. Repertoire sampling was restricted to post-peak T cell response timepoints.

Trimming left V 3 bases short and J 3 bases short, with 15 bases between. The CDR3 totals 15 residues. CDR1 and CDR2 from the germline V gene are LGHDT and YNNKEL (reference sequence). Clones were sequenced by immunoSEQ multiplex PCR, and TCRdb holds only the in-frame ones, with some missing. Among some 140,000 clones listed, about 88% were seen once. In regard to this clone: The target antigen is unknown.

The gene calls are TRBV3-1 (or the pseudogene TRBV3-2) and TRBJ2-7; weak D call: TRBD1 (5 bases). This specimen consisted of peripheral blood, obtained on day 0 of AZD1222 vaccination. The sequence was collected from an adult in good health. CDR3 protein: CASSHDLTAFYEQYF. The DNA for the CDR3 is TGTGCCAGCAGCCACGATTTGACAGCTTTCTACGAGCAGTACTTC.